The 31 T cell receptor beta chains presented below share a single source sample, sequenced in a study of T cell repertoires in cytomegalovirus infection. MiXCR, applied by TCRdb to the reads, yields one record per CDR3 protein. The sample has approximately 260,000 distinct CDR3 sequences; 22% are singletons. No antigens are known for them. The sequences come from cultured PBMCs, collected from culture after CMV antigen stimulation. All receptors come from a human donor in good health (CMV status not recorded). Some clones in this sample may be carry-over from other donors' samples.

The V and J genes are TRBV24-1 and TRBJ2-1; 15 bases line up with TRBD2. Germline V gene lookup returns CDR1 KGHDR and CDR2 SFDVKD. This CDR3 is 16 amino acids long. Losses at the gene ends were 4 bases for V and 8 bases for J; bases not matched to a gene: 5. CDR3 bases: TGTGCCACCAGTGACCGGACTAGCGGGAGGGCTTATGAGCAGTTCTTC. Protein product: CATSDRTSGRAYEQFF.

This clonotype was counted ten times or more. The gene calls are TRBV7-2 and TRBJ2-2, with D possibly matching TRBD2 (7 bases). The CDR3 is 15 residues long. Looked up from germline, CDR1 is SGHTA and CDR2 is FQGNSA. V lost 5 bases to trimming and J lost 6 bases, with 16 bases between them. CDR3 DNA: TGTGCCAGCAGCGGTAGGGGGGGCCCGGCCGGGGAGCTGTTTTTT. This translates into CASSGRGGPAGELFF.

This clonotype appeared a few times. The chain carries TRBV6-2 or TRBV6-3 and TRBJ2-7, with D possibly being TRBD1 (5 bases). Germline V gene data show CDR1 as MNHEY and CDR2 as SVGEGT. The CDR3 has 13 amino acids. V dropped 10 bases and J dropped 2 bases, with 15 bases sitting between them. DNA of the CDR3: TGTGCCACTTCCAGGGAAACCCCCTACGAGCAGTACTTC. This gives the protein CATSRETPYEQYF.

V gene TRBV7-2 combines with J gene TRBJ2-7, with no clear D. In germline, CDR1 is SGHTA, CDR2 FQGNSA. V dropped 3 bases and J dropped 2 bases, with 11 bases sitting between them. This CDR3 comprises 14 residues. CDR3 amino acids: CASSFPQDPYEQYF. CDR3 coding DNA: TGTGCCAGCAGCTTCCCGCAGGACCCCTACGAGCAGTACTTC.

The chain has TRBV7-2 and TRBJ1-3, with TRBD1 identical over 7 bases. CDR3 length equals 16 residues. Germline V gives CDR1 SGHTA, CDR2 FQGNSA. V dropped 5 bases and J dropped 2; count of bases not matched to a gene: 9. The CDR3 loop reads CASSGRQGAAGNTIYF. For the CDR3, the DNA is TGTGCCAGCAGCGGCCGACAGGGAGCGGCTGGAAACACCATATATTTT.

This clonotype was counted only a few times. The rearrangement links TRBV25-1 to TRBJ2-1; a possible D gene is TRBD2 (5 bases). Trimming took off 5 bases at V and 15 bases at J, with 14 bases between the two ends. The length of the CDR3 is 11 residues. CDR1 and CDR2 (germline): MGHDK, SYGVNS. The CDR3 DNA is TGTGCCAGCAGTCTAGCTCACGATAGGTTCTTC. This encodes CASSLAHDRFF. Drawing the rest from reference TRBV25-1 and TRBJ2-1, the complete variable domain is EADIYQTPRYLVIGTGKKITLECSQTMGHDKMYWYQQDPGMELHLIHYSYGVNSTEKGDLSSESTVSRIRTEHFPLTLESARPSHTSQYLCASSLAHDRFFGPGTRLTVL.

This clonotype was seen more than once but under ten times. J is TRBJ1-6 and V is TRBV6-5; D may be TRBD1 (5 bases). Germline values: CDR1 MNHEY, CDR2 SVGAGI. This CDR3 contains 16 residues. The V and J ends lost 8 bases and 8 bases respectively, with 22 bases between them. The DNA for the CDR3 is TGTGCCAGCGCCCTGGGCAGCCCGGGACGGCATTCACCCCTCCACTTT. This translates into CASALGSPGRHSPLHF.

The rearrangement links TRBV28 to TRBJ2-1, with D tentatively TRBD2 (5 bases). V lost 6 bases, J lost 4 bases, and 13 bases lay in between. The germline V gene has CDR1 MDHEN and CDR2 SYDVKM. The CDR3 is 14 residues long. CDR3: CASRTQSGYNEQFF. The DNA of the CDR3 is TGTGCCAGCAGAACACAGTCGGGGTACAATGAGCAGTTCTTC.

Notes on this clonotype: Germline is not matched at one junction end, which may reflect a read error. The chain employs TRBV12-3 or TRBV12-4 and TRBJ2-1; possibly TRBD2 for D (5 bases). CDR3 length equals 13 residues. CDR3 loop: CASSSDLINEHFF. Written as DNA, the CDR3 is TGTGCCAGCAGTTCGGACTTGATCAATGAGCATTTCTTC.

The chain has TRBV7-2 and TRBJ2-1, with D perhaps matching TRBD1 (6 bases). V was clipped by 4 bases and J by 3 bases, with 16 bases between them. This CDR3 has 16 residues. Germline V gene lookup returns CDR1 SGHTA and CDR2 FQGNSA. CDR3 sequence: CASSSSPGQIYNEQFF. The DNA of the CDR3 is TGTGCCAGCAGCTCATCCCCCGGACAGATCTACAATGAGCAGTTCTTC.

This clonotype was found once. This chain's CDR3 is CATSVRDNPYEQYF. CDR3 sequence (DNA): TGTGCCACCAGCGTACGGGACAACCCCTACGAGCAGTACTTC. V is TRBV15 and J is TRBJ2-7; D might be TRBD1 (6 bases). The V gene's germline CDR1 is LNHNV and CDR2 YYDKDF (reference sequence). CDR3 size: 14 residues. V lost 5 bases and J 2 bases, leaving 13 bases between the germline ends.

This clonotype was counted only a few times. V and J are TRBV7-9 and TRBJ1-5, with D maybe TRBD1 (5 bases). Trimming shortened V by 5 bases and J by 5 bases, and 10 bases separated the two germline ends. The CDR3 totals 13 residues. The V gene's germline CDR1 is SEHNR and CDR2 FQNEAQ (reference sequence). CDR3 in DNA: TGTGCCAGCAGCGCCGAAGGGGATCAGCCCCAGCATTTT. This encodes CASSAEGDQPQHF.

The gene calls are TRBV12-3 or TRBV12-4 and TRBJ1-5, with a weak D call TRBD1 (5 bases). Trimming stripped 6 bases from V and 3 bases from J, with 9 bases between. CDR3 size: 13 residues. The CDR3 DNA reads TGTGCCAGCAGCGGGACCTACAATCAGCCCCAGCATTTT. This sequence encodes CASSGTYNQPQHF.

The table lists this clonotype with many counts. The chain joins TRBV7-2 to TRBJ1-1, with a possible D match to TRBD1 (5 bases). Germline-derived CDR1 and CDR2 are SGHTA and FQGNSA. CDR3 length equals 13 residues. Trimming left V 4 bases short and J 8 bases short, with 14 bases between. The CDR3 DNA is TGTGCCAGCAGCTCCATCGCGGGGGACGAAGCTTTCTTT. It yields the protein CASSSIAGDEAFF.

The CDR3 nucleotides are TGTGCCACCAGCCGATACGGACAGAGGAACACTGAAGCTTTCTTT. This encodes CATSRYGQRNTEAFF. This chain connects TRBV15 to TRBJ1-1; possibly TRBD1 for D (6 bases). The CDR3 consists of 15 residues. Trimming stripped 5 bases from V and 1 base from J, with 14 bases between. Germline V gives CDR1 LNHNV, CDR2 YYDKDF (reference sequence).

The V call is TRBV20-1, the J call TRBJ2-7; D gene ambiguous. Germline V lookup: CDR1 DFQATT, CDR2 SNEGSKA (reference sequence). V was pared by 0 bases and J by 0 bases, with 9 bases between. CDR3 length: 14 residues. The CDR3 DNA reads TGCAGTGCTAGAGATGCCCTACACTCCTACGAGCAGTACTTC. This codes for CSARDALHSYEQYF.

The gene calls are TRBV7-8 and TRBJ2-1, with D possibly being TRBD2 (5 bases). The CDR3 is 17 residues long. The germline V and J ends were trimmed by 1 base and 3 bases, with 16 bases remaining between them. Germline assignment: CDR1 SGHVS and CDR2 FQNEAQ. The CDR3 sequence is CASSLDEGKSGYNEQFF. The CDR3 coding sequence is TGTGCCAGCAGCTTAGATGAAGGGAAGAGCGGCTACAATGAGCAGTTCTTC.

V gene TRBV14 combines with J gene TRBJ1-1; no reliable D call. The CDR3 consists of 14 residues. The V gene's germline CDR1 is SGHDN and CDR2 FVKESK. V was cut by 4 bases and J by 4 bases, with 13 bases left in between. CDR3 residues: CASSPQVSGTEAFF. CDR3 DNA sequence: TGTGCCAGCAGCCCGCAGGTTAGTGGCACTGAAGCTTTCTTT.

The chain links TRBV20-1 to TRBJ2-3, with D perhaps matching TRBD2 (6 bases). The CDR3 is 14 residues long. Germline assignment: CDR1 DFQATT and CDR2 SNEGSKA (reference sequence). V was shortened by 5 bases and J by 3 bases, with 15 bases between the two germline ends. Written as DNA, the CDR3 is TGCAGTGCTGGTATCCCGGGAGAGACAGATACGCAGTATTTT. This translates into CSAGIPGETDTQYF.

The rearrangement joins TRBV29-1 to TRBJ1-5; no clear D. Germline V gives CDR1 SQVTM, CDR2 ANQGSEA. This CDR3 contains 13 residues. The V end was cut by 4 bases, the J end by 9 bases, with 16 bases between. CDR3 sequence reads: CSVAVSESRPQHF. DNA of the CDR3: TGCAGCGTTGCGGTTTCGGAGTCTCGGCCCCAGCATTTT.

The CDR3 DNA reads as TGTGCCAGCAGATTAAGGGTAGCTGCAACGAACACCGGGGAGCTGTTTTTT. Encoded protein: CASRLRVAATNTGELFF. The chain uses TRBV7-8 and TRBJ2-2; unclear D gene. Germline CDR1 SGHVS, CDR2 FQNEAQ. This CDR3 is built from 17 residues. V lost 6 bases to trimming and J lost 0 bases, with 17 bases between them.

In its sample, this clonotype was seen a few times. The CDR3 nucleotides are TGTGCCAGCAGTGATGTCAGGACAGATACGCAGTATTTT. Translated: CASSDVRTDTQYF. The chain recombines TRBV2 with TRBJ2-3; D gene ambiguous. Deletions cut 3 bases from V and 3 bases from J, with 7 bases between. CDR1 and CDR2 (germline): SNHLY, FYNNEI. This CDR3 is 13 amino acids long.

This chain links TRBV24-1 with TRBJ2-7; 9 bases are a match to TRBD1. V was clipped by 2 bases and J by 2 bases; unmatched bases: 6. The CDR3 covers 16 residues. Germline CDR1 is KGHDR and CDR2 is SFDVKD. The CDR3 sequence is CATSDSGQGRTYEQYF. The CDR3 region has the DNA TGTGCCACCAGTGATTCCGGACAGGGGCGCACCTACGAGCAGTACTTC.

The chain couples TRBV7-9 to TRBJ2-1, with 9 nucleotides matching TRBD2. The V and J ends lost 3 bases and 5 bases, in that order; junction bases with no gene match: 5. Germline assignment: CDR1 SEHNR and CDR2 FQNEAQ (reference sequence). The CDR3 has 15 amino acids. The CDR3 DNA is TGTGCCAGCAGCTTTCGTAGCGGGAGTAACAATGAGCAGTTCTTC. It yields the protein CASSFRSGSNNEQFF.

This clonotype occurred a few times. CDR3 region: CSARDGVNEKLFF. Here the CDR3 DNA reads TGCAGTGCTAGAGATGGGGTTAATGAAAAACTGTTTTTT. This rearrangement joins TRBV20-1 to TRBJ1-4; D is unclear. V was shortened by 0 bases and J by 4 bases, with 6 bases between the two germline ends. Germline CDR1 DFQATT, CDR2 SNEGSKA (reference sequence). This CDR3 has 13 amino acids.

The CDR3 loop reads CASRATGSLTEAFF. In DNA form, the CDR3 reads TGCGCCAGCAGAGCCACAGGGAGTTTGACTGAAGCTTTCTTT. The chain recombines TRBV10-2 with TRBJ1-1; D possibly corresponds to TRBD1 (6 bases). Germline assignment: CDR1 WSHSY and CDR2 SAAADI. This CDR3 region has 14 residues. Trimming shortened V by 6 bases and J by 5 bases, and 16 bases separated the two germline ends.

This clonotype was counted only a few times. The chain employs TRBV6-5 and TRBJ1-5, with D possibly being TRBD1 (6 bases). V lost 2 bases and J lost 6, with 11 bases in between. This CDR3 has 14 residues. CDR1 and CDR2 from the germline V gene are MNHEY and SVGAGI. The CDR3 nucleotides are TGTGCCAGCAGTTACGGGATAGGGGGTCAGCCCCAGCATTTT. It codes for CASSYGIGGQPQHF.

This clonotype turned up a few times. J is TRBJ1-2 and V is TRBV7-2, with 7 bases identical to TRBD1. Trimming cost V 5 bases and J 8 bases; bases outside gene matches: 14. CDR3 length: 15 amino acids. Germline V gives CDR1 SGHTA, CDR2 FQGNSA. CDR3 in DNA: TGTGCCAGCAGCCGCTACATCGACAGGGACCGCGGCTACACCTTC. This translates into CASSRYIDRDRGYTF.

This clonotype was observed many times. The CDR3 DNA reads TGTGCCAGCAGTCGGGGGAGTTTGTACAATGAGCAGTTCTTC. Translated: CASSRGSLYNEQFF. The V call is TRBV6-2 or TRBV6-3, the J call TRBJ2-1; D may be TRBD2 (6 bases). The CDR3 extends over 14 amino acids. Trimming removed 5 bases at V and 4 bases at J, with 12 bases between. Germline V lookup: CDR1 MNHEY, CDR2 SVGEGT.

This clonotype was seen only a few times. The gene calls are TRBV28 and TRBJ2-1; 7 nucleotides align to TRBD2. CDR1 MDHEN and CDR2 SYDVKM come from the germline V gene. This CDR3 has 14 amino acids. Trimming removed 7 bases from V and 9 bases from J; junction bases left unmatched: 12. The CDR3 loop reads CASNPGLQLGEQFF. The CDR3 bases are TGTGCCAGCAACCCGGGACTACAGCTGGGTGAGCAGTTCTTC.

The chain carries TRBV6-5 and TRBJ1-3; a possible D gene is TRBD1 (5 bases). The CDR3 is made up of 14 amino acids. V was shortened by 0 bases and J by 2 bases, with 5 bases between the two germline ends. Germline V gene data show CDR1 as MNHEY and CDR2 as SVGAGI. In nucleotides, the CDR3 is TGTGCCAGCAGTTACTCCAGGGCTGGAAACACCATATATTTT. It translates to CASSYSRAGNTIYF.